The 28 T cell receptor beta chains below all came from one sample that was sequenced in a study of blood T cell repertoires in COVID-19. TCRdb's table, derived via immunoSEQ multiplex PCR, lists solely in-frame clones and lacks some. The sample comprises under 50,000 clones, around 93% of which are singletons, and more than 10% rests with the top ten. Sequencing was carried out using peripheral blood. Every receptor here comes from a human donor in a cohort sampled during active COVID-19.

J is TRBJ1-5 and V is TRBV30; perhaps TRBD1 as D (5 bases). V was clipped by 0 bases and J by 4 bases, with 7 bases between them. In germline, CDR1 is GTSNPN, CDR2 SVGIG (reference sequence). The length of the CDR3 is 13 residues. CDR3 sequence reads: CAWSVQGNQPQHF. DNA of the CDR3: TGTGCCTGGAGTGTCCAGGGAAATCAGCCCCAGCATTTT. The whole variable domain, remainder taken from reference TRBV30 and TRBJ1-5, is SQTIHQWPATLVQPVGSPLSLECTVEGTSNPNLYWYRQAAGRGLQLLFYSVGIGQISSEVPQNLSASRPQDRQFILSSKKLLLSDSGFYLCAWSVQGNQPQHFGDGTRLSIL.

The chain is built from TRBV12-3 or TRBV12-4 and TRBJ2-7, with D possibly being TRBD1 (6 bases). Trimming took 6 bases from V and 3 from J, leaving 9 bases between them. The length of the CDR3 is 12 residues. The CDR3 DNA reads TGTGCCAGCAGCTCGGACAGCTACGAGCAGTACTTC. Protein product: CASSSDSYEQYF.

This clone has just one count. V is TRBV7-2 and J is TRBJ2-5; the match to TRBD2 covers 12 bases. This CDR3 comprises 15 residues. V lost 6 bases and J lost 5; bases outside the gene matches: 7. CDR1 SGHTA and CDR2 FQGNSA come from the germline V gene. The CDR3 sequence: CASRWTSGMGETQYF. For the CDR3, the DNA is TGTGCCAGCAGATGGACTAGCGGGATGGGTGAGACCCAGTACTTC.

The rearrangement links TRBV7-9 to TRBJ2-7; 8 positions match TRBD1. The CDR3 extends over 14 amino acids. With V trimmed by 9 bases and J by 2 bases, 9 bases remained unmatched. Germline V gene data show CDR1 as SEHNR and CDR2 as FQNEAQ (reference sequence). The CDR3 loop is CASTTGTGTYEQYF. DNA of the CDR3: TGTGCCAGTACGACCGGGACAGGCACCTACGAGCAGTACTTC.

The rearrangement links TRBV7-2 to TRBJ1-5; tentatively, D is TRBD1 (6 bases). V shed 5 bases and J shed 6 bases, with 11 bases lying between them. CDR3 length equals 13 residues. The germline gives CDR1 SGHTA, CDR2 FQGNSA. The CDR3 spells CASSVEGVQPQHF. In DNA form, the CDR3 reads TGTGCCAGCAGCGTTGAGGGGGTTCAGCCCCAGCATTTT. Complete variable domain (other parts from reference TRBV7-2 and TRBJ1-5): GAGVSQSPSNKVTEKGKDVELRCDPISGHTALYWYRQSLGQGLEFLIYFQGNSAPDKSGLPSDRFSAERTGGSVSTLTIQRTQQEDSAVYLCASSVEGVQPQHFGDGTRLSIL.

The CDR3 is CASSPSGTGGASGYGYTF. The CDR3 DNA sequence: TGTGCCAGCAGCCCTTCGGGTACAGGGGGCGCGTCGGGCTATGGCTACACCTTC. The chain joins TRBV5-4 to TRBJ1-2; 9 positions match TRBD1. The V gene's germline CDR1 is SGHNT and CDR2 YYREEE (reference sequence). This CDR3 contains 18 residues. Trimming at V came to 4 bases and at J to 4 bases, leaving 17 bases not matched to a gene.

V gene TRBV5-1 combines with J gene TRBJ2-1; tentatively, D is TRBD2 (5 bases). CDR1 is SGHRS and CDR2 is YFSETQ in the germline V gene. The CDR3 length is 12 residues. The ends were cut back, 0 bases at V and 7 bases at J, with 5 bases in the middle. CDR3 DNA: TGCGCCAGCAGCTTGGGAGGGAATGAGCAGTTCTTC. It translates to CASSLGGNEQFF.

The rearrangement uses TRBV4-3 and TRBJ1-1; 8 bases match TRBD1. The CDR3 totals 14 residues. After removal of 6 bases from V and 4 bases from J, the junction contained 7 bases not matched to a gene. From germline, CDR1 is LGHNA and CDR2 YSLEER. The CDR3 DNA reads TGCGCCAGCAGTCGAGACACAGGGGGCACTGAAGCTTTCTTT. Its translation is CASSRDTGGTEAFF.

Judged by abundance, this clone is medium-sized (0.01 to 0.1%). The chain links TRBV19 to TRBJ1-5, with a weak D call TRBD1 (5 bases). Germline V gene sequence: CDR1 LNHDA, CDR2 SQIVND (reference sequence). With 6 bases removed from V and 5 bases from J, the gap between germline ends came to 20 bases. The CDR3 is 16 amino acids. The CDR3 nucleotides read TGTGCCAGTAGCCCCGCGGGGCGCGTGAGCGATCAGCCCCAGCATTTT. Its translation: CASSPAGRVSDQPQHF.

V gene TRBV19 combines with J gene TRBJ1-4, with D possibly TRBD1 on 5 matching bases. V shed 8 bases and J shed 8 bases, with 12 bases lying between them. The CDR3 runs 12 residues. Per the germline V gene, CDR1 is LNHDA and CDR2 is SQIVND (reference sequence). The CDR3 region is CASDKRGEKLFF. As DNA, the CDR3 is TGTGCCAGTGATAAAAGGGGAGAAAAACTGTTTTTT.

The V and J genes are TRBV14 and TRBJ2-7; D remains ambiguous. The ends were cut back, 1 base at V and 0 bases at J, with 7 bases in the middle. This CDR3 has 14 amino acids. Germline V CDR1 and CDR2: SGHDN, FVKESK. The CDR3 reads CASSQGRYSYEQYF. For the CDR3, the DNA is TGTGCCAGCAGCCAAGGCCGGTACTCCTACGAGCAGTACTTC. Drawing the rest from reference TRBV14 and TRBJ2-7, the complete variable domain is EAGVTQFPSHSVIEKGQTVTLRCDPISGHDNLYWYRRVMGKEIKFLLHFVKESKQDESGMPNNRFLAERTGGTYSTLKVQPAELEDSGVYFCASSQGRYSYEQYFGPGTRLTVT.

V is TRBV19 and J is TRBJ1-5, with 11 bases that match TRBD1. The germline V gene encodes CDR1 LNHDA and CDR2 SQIVND (reference sequence). Trimming removed 6 bases from V and 5 bases from J; junction bases left unmatched: 9. The CDR3 extends over 16 amino acids. The CDR3 protein is CASRPQDRGRYQPQHF. The CDR3 coding sequence is TGTGCCAGTAGACCCCAGGACAGGGGGCGATATCAGCCCCAGCATTTT. The full variable domain, with the rest looked up from reference TRBV19 and TRBJ1-5, is DGGITQSPKYLFRKEGQNVTLSCEQNLNHDAMYWYRQDPGQGLRLIYYSQIVNDFQKGDIAEGYSVSREKKESFPLTVTSAQKNPTAFYLCASRPQDRGRYQPQHFGDGTRLSIL.

This sequence joins TRBV2 and TRBJ2-1, with 9 bases matching TRBD2. V lost 0 bases and J lost 4; bases outside the gene matches: 10. CDR3 length: 18 amino acids. In germline, CDR1 is SNHLY, CDR2 FYNNEI. This chain's CDR3 is CASSEALLRGGGYNEQFF. In nucleotides, the CDR3 is TGTGCCAGCAGTGAAGCGCTTCTGCGGGGGGGCGGGTACAATGAGCAGTTCTTC.

The chain joins TRBV5-1 to TRBJ2-1, with D perhaps TRBD2 (5 bases). In germline, CDR1 is SGHRS, CDR2 YFSETQ. The CDR3 consists of 15 residues. The V end was cut by 0 bases, the J end by 9 bases, with 16 bases between. CDR3 nucleotide sequence: TGCGCCAGCAGCTTGGCAGTGGGAGTTGGTAGTGAGCAGTTCTTC. Amino acid sequence: CASSLAVGVGSEQFF.

There are a few counts of this clone. The chain combines TRBV9 with TRBJ1-4; possible D gene TRBD1, 5 bases. Trimming shortened V by 0 bases and J by 10 bases, and 13 bases separated the two germline ends. The CDR3 runs to 14 residues. The germline CDR1 and CDR2 sequences are SGDLS and YYNGEE. This CDR3 is CASSVADSSSKLFF. The CDR3 bases are TGTGCCAGCAGCGTAGCTGACAGTTCATCAAAACTGTTTTTT.

The gene calls are TRBV4-2 and TRBJ1-2, with 11 bases fitting TRBD1. The trim removed 4 bases at V and 8 bases at J, leaving 6 bases unmatched. The CDR3 loop spans 14 amino acids. The germline CDR1 and CDR2 sequences are LGHNA and YNFKEQ. CDR3 nucleotides: TGTGCCAGCAGCCCTCGGACAGGGGGCGACGGCTACACCTTC. Protein product: CASSPRTGGDGYTF.

This chain uses TRBV21-1 with TRBJ1-3. TRBV21-1 is recorded as a pseudogene. The CDR3 is 14 residues long. This CDR3 reads CASSTEVSGNTIYF. CDR3 nucleotide sequence: TGTGCCAGCAGCACCGAGGTCTCTGGAAACACCATATATTTT.

The chain has TRBV7-2 and TRBJ2-2; D is perhaps TRBD2 (6 bases). The CDR3 has 18 residues. Germline V gene data show CDR1 as SGHTA and CDR2 as FQGNSA. V was trimmed by 0 bases and J by 4 bases, leaving 18 bases between them. The chain's CDR3 is CASSLALFSAGPTGELFF. The DNA of the CDR3 is TGTGCCAGCAGCTTAGCGCTTTTTTCGGCGGGGCCCACCGGGGAGCTGTTTTTT.

On this clone: Other DNA sequences of this sample code for an identical CDR3. The V call is TRBV10-3, the J call TRBJ2-7; 10 bases map to TRBD1. Trimming cost V 7 bases and J 4 bases; bases outside gene matches: 7. CDR3 length equals 14 residues. CDR1 and CDR2 from the germline V gene are ENHRY and SYGVKD. The CDR3 nucleotides read TGTGCCATCAATGGACAGGGGGTTGATTACGAGCAGTACTTC. It yields the protein CAINGQGVDYEQYF.

The chain is built from TRBV27 and TRBJ1-2; D may be TRBD1 (5 bases). The CDR3 sequence is 13 residues long. Germline loops: CDR1 MNHEY, CDR2 SMNVEV (reference sequence). Between the trimmed V and J ends, which lost 2 bases and 4 bases, there was a span of 8 bases. CDR3 DNA: TGTGCCAGCAGTTTAGAAGGGGCCTATGGCTACACCTTC. Its translation is CASSLEGAYGYTF.

This clone was seen a single time. The V gene is TRBV5-5, the J gene TRBJ1-2; TRBD1 aligns across 7 bases. This CDR3 spans 14 amino acids. V was clipped by 4 bases and J by 8 bases; unmatched bases: 11. Germline V CDR1 and CDR2: SGHKS, YYEKEE (reference sequence). The CDR3 spells CASSLTTGWDGYTF. In DNA form, the CDR3 reads TGTGCCAGCAGCCTGACGACAGGGTGGGACGGCTACACCTTC. Supplemented by reference TRBV5-5 and TRBJ1-2, the full variable domain reads DAGVTQSPTHLIKTRGQQVTLRCSPISGHKSVSWYQQVLGQGPQFIFQYYEKEERGRGNFPDRFSARQFPNYSSELNVNALLLGDSALYLCASSLTTGWDGYTFGSGTRLTVV.

This chain uses TRBV10-3 with TRBJ2-1; 7 bases fit TRBD1. This CDR3 contains 13 residues. The germline CDR1 and CDR2 sequences are ENHRY and SYGVKD. The V and J ends lost 10 bases and 2 bases, in that order; junction bases with no gene match: 5. CDR3 sequence reads: CATRTGAYNEQFF. In DNA, the CDR3 is TGTGCCACCAGAACAGGGGCCTACAATGAGCAGTTCTTC.

The rearrangement links TRBV9 to TRBJ1-3; TRBD1 aligns across 7 bases. J was trimmed by 4 bases and V by 2 bases; bases with no gene match: 9. The V gene's germline CDR1 is SGDLS and CDR2 YYNGEE. The CDR3 length is 16 residues. CDR3 DNA sequence: TGTGCCAGCAGCGTTGAGGGGGCTCACTCGGGAAACACCATATATTTT. Translation gives CASSVEGAHSGNTIYF.

This rearrangement joins TRBV3-1 (or the pseudogene TRBV3-2) to TRBJ2-3; TRBD1 agrees at 7 bases. V lost 1 base and J lost 1; bases outside the gene matches: 5. The CDR3 is 16 residues long. Per germline, CDR1 LGHDT and CDR2 YNNKEL (reference sequence). The CDR3 loop is CASSQGVTGRTDTQYF. The CDR3 coding sequence is TGTGCCAGCAGCCAAGGAGTGACAGGGCGCACAGATACGCAGTATTTT.

V gene TRBV5-5 combines with J gene TRBJ2-5; D is perhaps TRBD2 (6 bases). V was pared by 0 bases and J by 5 bases, with 20 bases between. The CDR3 is 17 residues long. Germline loops: CDR1 SGHKS, CDR2 YYEKEE (reference sequence). This chain's CDR3 is CASSLGGAGFSGETQYF. CDR3 bases: TGTGCCAGCAGCTTGGGTGGTGCGGGGTTCTCCGGGGAGACCCAGTACTTC. Supplemented by reference TRBV5-5 and TRBJ2-5, the full variable domain reads DAGVTQSPTHLIKTRGQQVTLRCSPISGHKSVSWYQQVLGQGPQFIFQYYEKEERGRGNFPDRFSARQFPNYSSELNVNALLLGDSALYLCASSLGGAGFSGETQYFGPGTRLLVL.

V is TRBV6-6 and J is TRBJ2-2; the match to TRBD1 covers 7 bases. The CDR3 has 14 amino acids. The V gene end was trimmed by 6 bases and the J gene end by 6 bases; junction bases not matched to a gene: 7. The germline V gene encodes CDR1 MNHNY and CDR2 SVGAGI (reference sequence). DNA of the CDR3: TGTGCCAGCAGGGACAGGCGAAGGTCCGGGGAGCTGTTTTTT. It is translated as CASRDRRRSGELFF.

V gene TRBV4-3 combines with J gene TRBJ1-2; a weak D match, TRBD1 (5 bases). Trimming shortened V by 4 bases and J by 8 bases, and 20 bases separated the two germline ends. The CDR3 has 15 residues. Germline V gene data show CDR1 as LGHNA and CDR2 as YSLEER. For the CDR3, the DNA is TGCGCCAGCAGCCGACAGTCTGGTATGAGCGTAGGCTACACCTTC. The encoded protein is CASSRQSGMSVGYTF.

This chain uses TRBV19 with TRBJ1-5; D perhaps matches TRBD1 (5 bases). V was shortened by 5 bases and J by 1 base, with 12 bases between the two germline ends. The CDR3 is made up of 15 amino acids. CDR1 LNHDA and CDR2 SQIVND come from the germline V gene (reference sequence). The CDR3 here is CASSPQGRSNQPQHF. CDR3 sequence (DNA): TGTGCCAGTAGTCCCCAGGGTAGAAGCAATCAGCCCCAGCATTTT.